This is a list of T cell receptor beta chains from one sample in a study of response to subunit inactivated influenza vaccine. TCRdb independently ran MiXCR on the RT-PCR reads; one entry per CDR3 protein. Of over 650,000 distinct CDR3 sequences in the sample, approximately 17% were seen once. Sequenced here: PBMCs from blood, sampled more than 4 days after vaccination. These receptors came from a man in his forties or fifties who received an inactivated influenza vaccine. CDR3s include the opening cysteine and the closing phenylalanine or tryptophan. Each record gives: clone size, D gene, J gene, V gene, CDR3 protein, CDR3 DNA. D genes are given only for firm matches. Part of the rows lack a size; the others show once, few, many or a class for expanded clones.

-,-,TRBJ2-3,TRBV2,CASSLRQSYTDTQYF,TGTGCCAGCAGCCTTCGACAGTCATACACAGATACGCAGTATTTT
few,TRBD1,TRBJ2-7,TRBV5-1,CASSLELRQGIDEQYF,TGCGCCAGCAGCTTGGAGCTCAGACAGGGGATAGACGAGCAGTACTTC
-,TRBD2,TRBJ2-5,TRBV5-1,CASSRVGGYQETQYF,TGCGCCAGCAGCCGCGTGGGGGGGTACCAAGAGACCCAGTACTTC
few,-,TRBJ1-5,TRBV12-3/TRBV12-4,CASSIKPGTASNQPQHF,TGTGCCAGCAGTATAAAACCCGGGACGGCAAGCAATCAGCCCCAGCATTTT
-,-,TRBJ2-4,TRBV20-1,CSARRATGKNIQYF,TGCAGTGCTAGGAGGGCGACCGGCAAAAACATTCAGTACTTC
-,-,TRBJ2-7,TRBV29-1,CSVAQPIGQYF,TGCAGCGTTGCACAGCCTATCGGGCAGTACTTC
-,-,TRBJ1-5,TRBV28,CASRTPGTRQPQHF,TGTGCCAGCAGAACACCCGGGACGCGCCAGCCCCAGCATTTT
-,-,TRBJ1-5,TRBV18,CASSHTDSNQPQHF,TGTGCCAGCTCGCACACAGATAGCAATCAGCCCCAGCATTTT
-,TRBD1,TRBJ1-1,TRBV30,CAWSGSRDRMNTEAFF,TGTGCCTGGAGTGGTTCTCGGGACAGGATGAACACTGAAGCTTTCTTT
few,TRBD2,TRBJ2-3,TRBV6-2/TRBV6-3,CASRYSGGSYTDTQYF,TGTGCCAGCAGGTATAGCGGGGGGTCCTACACAGATACGCAGTATTTT
-,TRBD1,TRBJ1-1,TRBV7-2,CASSPNRGLNTEAFF,TGTGCCAGCAGCCCTAACAGGGGGTTGAACACTGAAGCTTTCTTT
few,-,TRBJ2-4,TRBV7-2,CASSLRSWGKNIQYF,TGTGCCAGCAGCTTGCGAAGCTGGGGCAAAAACATTCAGTACTTC
few,TRBD1,TRBJ2-7,TRBV4-3,CASSQDRASGLYEQYF,TGCGCCAGCAGCCAGGACAGGGCCAGCGGGTTGTACGAGCAGTACTTC
-,TRBD1,TRBJ2-1,TRBV7-9,CASSPRTGLNEQFF,TGTGCCAGCAGCCCGAGGACAGGGTTGAATGAGCAGTTCTTC
-,-,TRBJ1-1,TRBV6-2/TRBV6-3,CASRRDTSTEAFF,TGTGCCAGCAGACGCGACACTAGCACTGAAGCTTTCTTT
-,TRBD1,TRBJ2-4,TRBV6-2/TRBV6-3,CASSLRDREAIQYF,TGTGCCAGCAGTCTCCGGGACAGGGAAGCCATTCAGTACTTC
-,TRBD2,TRBJ2-5,TRBV27,CASSLSGSGPGYF,TGTGCCAGCAGTTTAAGCGGTAGCGGGCCAGGGTACTTC
-,-,TRBJ1-3,TRBV28,CASSSIRRTVWAGNTIYF,TGTGCCAGCAGTTCCATTCGACGGACAGTCTGGGCTGGAAACACCATATATTTT
-,TRBD2,TRBJ2-1,TRBV5-1,CASSFNAGGVSGEQFF,TGCGCCAGCAGCTTTAACGCGGGAGGAGTGTCGGGTGAGCAGTTCTTC
-,-,TRBJ2-5,TRBV10-3,CAISESAGLQETQYF,TGTGCCATCAGTGAGTCTGCGGGACTCCAAGAGACCCAGTACTTC
few,TRBD1,TRBJ2-1,TRBV14,CASSQGQGKQFF,TGTGCCAGCAGCCAGGGACAGGGAAAGCAGTTCTTC
few,-,TRBJ1-1,TRBV12-3/TRBV12-4,CASRGHMNTEAFF,TGTGCCAGTCGAGGACACATGAACACTGAAGCTTTCTTT
-,TRBD2,TRBJ2-1,TRBV6-4,CASSATSGRADEQFF,TGTGCCAGCAGTGCCACTAGCGGGAGGGCCGATGAGCAGTTCTTC
few,TRBD1,TRBJ1-5,TRBV6-2/TRBV6-3,CASSYSRQRGLQLYQPQHF,TGTGCCAGCAGTTACTCGAGGCAGAGGGGGCTTCAATTATATCAGCCCCAGCATTTT
many,TRBD2,TRBJ2-7,TRBV11-2,CASSFRLAGGRSSYEQYF,TGTGCCAGCAGCTTCAGACTAGCGGGGGGTCGAAGCTCCTACGAGCAGTACTTC
few,-,TRBJ2-1,TRBV3-1,CASSQVRQNYNEQFF,TGTGCCAGCAGCCAAGTAAGACAGAATTACAATGAGCAGTTCTTC
-,TRBD2,TRBJ2-1,TRBV28,CASSLLSGRSSYNEQFF,TGTGCCAGCAGCCTCCTTAGCGGGCGAAGCTCCTACAATGAGCAGTTCTTC
-,TRBD2,TRBJ2-1,TRBV25-1,CATTSGVLSYNEQFF,TGTGCCACGACTAGCGGAGTCCTATCCTACAATGAGCAGTTCTTC
-,-,TRBJ1-2,TRBV6-5,CASSYMSATLYGYTF,TGTGCCAGCAGTTATATGTCAGCGACCCTCTATGGCTACACCTTC
few,-,TRBJ2-1,TRBV20-1,CSASGGQRVGRQFF,TGCAGTGCTAGTGGTGGACAGCGGGTCGGCAGGCAGTTCTTC
once,-,TRBJ2-2,TRBV5-1,CASSVYYSENTGELFF,TGCGCCAGCAGCGTATATTATAGTGAGAACACCGGGGAGCTGTTTTTT
-,-,TRBJ2-7,TRBV6-6,CASTEQGHEQYF,TGTGCCAGCACCGAACAGGGTCACGAGCAGTACTTC
many,-,TRBJ2-1,TRBV20-1,CSASAGYNEQFF,TGCAGTGCTAGTGCGGGCTACAATGAGCAGTTCTTC
-,-,TRBJ2-5,TRBV5-1,CASRDENQETQYF,TGCGCCAGCCGGGACGAAAACCAAGAGACCCAGTACTTC
-,TRBD1,TRBJ2-7,TRBV10-3,CAIRDPGQSSYEQYF,TGTGCCATCAGGGATCCGGGACAGAGCTCCTACGAGCAGTACTTC
few,TRBD2,TRBJ2-7,TRBV20-1,CSERGLAGGEQYF,TGCAGTGAAAGGGGACTAGCGGGAGGCGAGCAGTACTTC
few,-,TRBJ2-1,TRBV7-2,CASSYGVEQFF,TGTGCCAGCAGCTATGGGGTGGAGCAGTTCTTC
-,-,TRBJ2-4,TRBV11-2,CASSLQGGSVSKNIQYF,TGTGCCAGCAGCTTACAGGGGGGATCCGTATCCAAAAACATTCAGTACTTC
-,TRBD2,TRBJ2-5,TRBV28,CASSSLAEVVKTQYF,TGTGCCAGCAGTTCCCTAGCGGAAGTAGTAAAGACCCAGTACTTC
many,-,TRBJ2-5,TRBV29-1,CSVDNRRTGLEETQYF,TGCAGCGTTGACAATCGGAGAACAGGGCTGGAAGAGACCCAGTACTTC
-,-,TRBJ2-1,TRBV24-1,CATSDLAADPFGQFF,TGTGCCACCAGTGATTTGGCAGCGGACCCTTTTGGGCAGTTCTTC
few,TRBD1,TRBJ1-1,TRBV5-5,CASSLDRGLNTEAFF,TGTGCCAGCAGCCTGGACAGGGGGCTGAACACTGAAGCTTTCTTT
few,-,TRBJ2-7,TRBV7-9,CASSPQYGSNSEQYF,TGTGCCAGCAGCCCGCAATACGGCTCAAATTCCGAGCAGTACTTC
few,-,TRBJ2-7,TRBV6-1,CASKSYEQYF,TGTGCCAGCAAGAGTTACGAGCAGTACTTC
-,-,TRBJ2-2,TRBV6-1,CASVAPTNTGELFF,TGTGCCAGCGTAGCGCCTACGAACACCGGGGAGCTGTTTTTT
-,TRBD1,TRBJ2-6,TRBV20-1,CSARVGQVRSGANVLTF,TGCAGTGCTAGAGTCGGACAGGTGCGATCTGGGGCCAACGTCCTGACTTTC
-,TRBD1,TRBJ2-6,TRBV11-2,CASSRRDRTKSGANVLTF,TGTGCCAGCAGCCGAAGGGACAGGACCAAATCGGGGGCCAACGTCCTGACTTTC
-,-,TRBJ2-5,TRBV5-1,CASSLAGSGETQYF,TGCGCCAGCAGCTTGGCCGGCTCTGGAGAGACCCAGTACTTC
-,-,TRBJ1-5,TRBV4-2,CASSQDRHHSNQPQHF,TGTGCCAGCAGCCAAGATCGACACCATAGCAATCAGCCCCAGCATTTT
-,-,TRBJ2-2,TRBV6-2/TRBV6-3,CASYWSLSTGELFF,TGTGCCAGCTATTGGAGTCTGAGCACCGGGGAGCTGTTTTTT
-,-,TRBJ1-4,TRBV10-3,CAISGGGEKLFF,TGTGCCATCAGTGGAGGAGGGGAAAAACTGTTTTTT
-,TRBD1,TRBJ2-5,TRBV7-2,CASSFRTGPETQYF,TGTGCCAGCAGCTTCAGGACAGGTCCAGAGACCCAGTACTTC
-,TRBD2,TRBJ2-4,TRBV7-2,CASSLAAGGGGIQYF,TGTGCCAGCAGCTTAGCAGCGGGGGGGGGAGGCATTCAGTACTTC
-,TRBD1,TRBJ1-1,TRBV5-1,CASSWTFGQGGNTEAFF,TGCGCCAGCAGCTGGACCTTCGGACAGGGGGGAAACACTGAAGCTTTCTTT
few,-,TRBJ1-1,TRBV5-1,CASSLSGGGLSAWTEAFF,TGCGCCAGCAGCCTCAGCGGGGGGGGCCTCTCCGCGTGGACTGAAGCTTTCTTT